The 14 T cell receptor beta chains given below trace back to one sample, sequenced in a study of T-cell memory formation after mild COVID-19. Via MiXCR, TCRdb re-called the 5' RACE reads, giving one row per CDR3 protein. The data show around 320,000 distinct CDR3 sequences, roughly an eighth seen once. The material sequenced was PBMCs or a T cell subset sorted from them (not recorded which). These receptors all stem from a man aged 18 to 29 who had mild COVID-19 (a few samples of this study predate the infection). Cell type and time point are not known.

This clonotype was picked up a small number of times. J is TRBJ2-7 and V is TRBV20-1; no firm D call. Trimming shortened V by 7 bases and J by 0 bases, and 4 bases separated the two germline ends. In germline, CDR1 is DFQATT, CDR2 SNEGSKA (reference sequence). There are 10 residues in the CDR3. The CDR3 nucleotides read TGCAGTGGGGGCTCCTACGAGCAGTACTTC. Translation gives CSGGSYEQYF.

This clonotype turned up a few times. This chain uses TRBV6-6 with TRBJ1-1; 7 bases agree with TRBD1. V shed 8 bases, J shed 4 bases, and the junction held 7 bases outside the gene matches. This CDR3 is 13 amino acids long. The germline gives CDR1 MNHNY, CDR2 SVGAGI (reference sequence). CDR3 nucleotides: TGTGCCAGCTTATGGGACAGTGGCACTGAAGCTTTCTTT. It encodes CASLWDSGTEAFF.

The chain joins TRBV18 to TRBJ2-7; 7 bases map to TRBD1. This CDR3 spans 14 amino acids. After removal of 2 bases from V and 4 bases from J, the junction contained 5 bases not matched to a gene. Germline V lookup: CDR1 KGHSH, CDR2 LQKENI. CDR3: CASSPRGPLYEQYF. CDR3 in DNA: TGTGCCAGCTCACCAAGGGGGCCCCTTTACGAGCAGTACTTC.

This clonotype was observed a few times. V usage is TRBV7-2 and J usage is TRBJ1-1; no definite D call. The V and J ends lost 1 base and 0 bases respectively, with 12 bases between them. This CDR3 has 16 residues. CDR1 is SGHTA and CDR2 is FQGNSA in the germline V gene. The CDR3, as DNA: TGTGCCAGCAGCTTAGGGGTATTAGCTATGAACACTGAAGCTTTCTTT. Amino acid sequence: CASSLGVLAMNTEAFF.

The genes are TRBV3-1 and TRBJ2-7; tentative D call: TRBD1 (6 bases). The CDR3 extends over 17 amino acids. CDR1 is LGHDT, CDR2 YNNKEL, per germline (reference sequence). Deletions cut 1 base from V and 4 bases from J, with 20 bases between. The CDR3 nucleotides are TGTGCCAGCAGCCAAGGCCCCCTTGGACAGTCTGTTTACGAGCAGTACTTC. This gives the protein CASSQGPLGQSVYEQYF.

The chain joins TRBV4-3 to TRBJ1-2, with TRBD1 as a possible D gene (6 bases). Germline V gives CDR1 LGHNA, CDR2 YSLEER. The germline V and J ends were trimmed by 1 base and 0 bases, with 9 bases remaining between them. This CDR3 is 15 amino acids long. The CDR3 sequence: CASSQGPGANYGYTF. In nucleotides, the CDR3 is TGCGCCAGCAGCCAAGGTCCAGGGGCTAACTATGGCTACACCTTC.

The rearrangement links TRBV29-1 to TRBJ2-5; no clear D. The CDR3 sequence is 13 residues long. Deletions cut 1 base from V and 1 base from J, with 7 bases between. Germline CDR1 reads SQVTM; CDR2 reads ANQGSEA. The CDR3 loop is CSVEVGLQETQYF. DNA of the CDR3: TGCAGCGTTGAAGTCGGCCTCCAAGAGACCCAGTACTTC.

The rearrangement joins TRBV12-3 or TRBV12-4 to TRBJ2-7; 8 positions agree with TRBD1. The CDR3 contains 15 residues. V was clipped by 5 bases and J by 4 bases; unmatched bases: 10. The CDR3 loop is CASSLQTGAEYEQYF. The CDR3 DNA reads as TGTGCCAGCAGTCTCCAGACAGGGGCGGAGTACGAGCAGTACTTC.

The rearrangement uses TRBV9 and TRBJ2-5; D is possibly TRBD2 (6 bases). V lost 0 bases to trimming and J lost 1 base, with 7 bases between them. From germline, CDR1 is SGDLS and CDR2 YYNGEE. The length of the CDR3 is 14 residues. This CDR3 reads CASSVETSQETQYF. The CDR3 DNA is TGTGCCAGCAGCGTAGAGACTAGCCAAGAGACCCAGTACTTC. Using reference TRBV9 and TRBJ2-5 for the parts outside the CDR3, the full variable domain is DSGVTQTPKHLITATGQRVTLRCSPRSGDLSVYWYQQSLDQGLQFLIQYYNGEERAKGNILERFSAQQFPDLHSELNLSSLELGDSALYFCASSVETSQETQYFGPGTRLLVL.

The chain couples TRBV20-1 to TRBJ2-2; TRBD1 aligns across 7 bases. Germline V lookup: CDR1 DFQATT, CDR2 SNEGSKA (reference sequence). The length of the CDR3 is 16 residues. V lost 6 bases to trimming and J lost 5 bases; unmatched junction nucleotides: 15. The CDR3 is CSAGTWDSLTTGELFF. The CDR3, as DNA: TGCAGTGCCGGGACGTGGGACAGCCTGACAACCGGGGAGCTGTTTTTT.

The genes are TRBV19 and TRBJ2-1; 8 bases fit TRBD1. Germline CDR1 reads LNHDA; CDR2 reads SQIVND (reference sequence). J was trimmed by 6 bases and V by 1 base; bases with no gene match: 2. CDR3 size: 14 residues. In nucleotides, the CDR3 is TGTGCCAGTAGTATAGGGGGACAGGTCAATGAGCAGTTCTTC. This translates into CASSIGGQVNEQFF.

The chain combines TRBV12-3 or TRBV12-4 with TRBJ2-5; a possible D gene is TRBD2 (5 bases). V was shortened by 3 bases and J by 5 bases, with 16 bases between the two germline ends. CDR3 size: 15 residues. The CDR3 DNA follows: TGTGCCAGCAGTTTTGGCGCGGACTTCAGGGAGACCCAGTACTTC. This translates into CASSFGADFRETQYF.

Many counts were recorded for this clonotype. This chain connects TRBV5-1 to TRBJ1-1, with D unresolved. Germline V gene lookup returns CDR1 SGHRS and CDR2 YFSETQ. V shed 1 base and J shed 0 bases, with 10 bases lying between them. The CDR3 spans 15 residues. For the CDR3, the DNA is TGCGCCAGCAGCTTGTCCATCGCCATGAACACTGAAGCTTTCTTT. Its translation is CASSLSIAMNTEAFF.

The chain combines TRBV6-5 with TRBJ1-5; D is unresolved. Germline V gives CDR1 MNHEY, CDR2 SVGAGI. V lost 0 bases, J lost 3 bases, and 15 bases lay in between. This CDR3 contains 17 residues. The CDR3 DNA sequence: TGTGCCAGCAGTTACTCGATGGTGAGCAGGAACAATCAGCCCCAGCATTTT. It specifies CASSYSMVSRNNQPQHF.